Following are 17 T cell receptor beta chains from one sample sequenced in a study of OX40 agonist ivuxolimab in advanced cancers. The repertoire was sequenced with immunoSEQ multiplex PCR; TCRdb's copy has only in-frame clones and lacks some. The sample lists 70,000 to 95,000 clones, roughly 85% occurring once. The sample here was CD4+ or CD8+ T cells sorted from blood, taken in a trial of the OX40 agonist ivuxolimab. The receptors derive from an adult with an advanced solid tumor such as melanoma, head and neck, liver or kidney cancer.

This clone was found once. CDR3 DNA sequence: TGTGCCAGCAGATTACAGGGGGCGAAGCATGGCTACACCTTC. This sequence encodes CASRLQGAKHGYTF. The rearrangement links TRBV6-5 to TRBJ1-2; the match to TRBD1 covers 9 bases. CDR1 and CDR2 (germline): MNHEY, SVGAGI. The CDR3 runs to 14 residues. Unmatched junction bases numbered 8, after V lost 6 bases and J lost 6 bases.

CDR3 loop: CASSLSAGTDTQYF. Here the CDR3 DNA reads TGTGCCAGCAGCCTCTCAGCTGGCACAGATACGCAGTATTTT. This rearrangement joins TRBV7-3 to TRBJ2-3; D is undetermined. The V and J ends lost 5 bases and 1 base respectively, with 10 bases between them. Germline-derived CDR1 and CDR2 are SGHTA and FQGTGA. The CDR3 runs 14 residues.

In this sample, this clone turned up a few times. The chain has TRBV5-5 and TRBJ2-7; the D is unclear. Trimming shortened V by 2 bases and J by 6 bases, and 12 bases separated the two germline ends. The CDR3 loop spans 13 amino acids. Germline V gene data show CDR1 as SGHKS and CDR2 as YYEKEE (reference sequence). CDR3 sequence reads: CASSFVDVGEQYF. The CDR3 DNA is TGTGCCAGCAGCTTTGTGGACGTGGGCGAGCAGTACTTC.

The V call is TRBV19, the J call TRBJ1-5, with 7 bases that match TRBD1. Looked up from germline, CDR1 is LNHDA and CDR2 is SQIVND (reference sequence). CDR3 length: 15 amino acids. Trimming removed 1 base from V and 7 bases from J; junction bases left unmatched: 7. This CDR3 is CASSIALGGWQPQHF. The CDR3 DNA sequence: TGTGCCAGTAGTATAGCGTTAGGGGGCTGGCAGCCCCAGCATTTT.

CDR3 sequence reads: CASSQVKGTGETQYF. The CDR3 region has the DNA TGCGCCAGCAGCCAAGTGAAAGGGACAGGAGAGACCCAGTACTTC. This chain uses TRBV4-3 with TRBJ2-5, with 8 bases lining up with TRBD1. V trimming: 1 base; J trimming: 4 bases; junction bases outside the gene matches: 5. CDR3 length equals 15 residues. Germline V gives CDR1 LGHNA, CDR2 YSLEER.

The chain has TRBV7-2 and TRBJ2-7; 7 bases fit TRBD2. Germline trimming cut 5 bases from V and 3 bases from J; bases unmatched to any gene: 1. Germline loops: CDR1 SGHTA, CDR2 FQGNSA. The CDR3 totals 12 residues. CDR3 loop: CASSRTSYEQYF. DNA of the CDR3: TGTGCCAGCAGCCGGACTAGCTACGAGCAGTACTTC. Complete variable domain (other parts from reference TRBV7-2 and TRBJ2-7): GAGVSQSPSNKVTEKGKDVELRCDPISGHTALYWYRQSLGQGLEFLIYFQGNSAPDKSGLPSDRFSAERTGGSVSTLTIQRTQQEDSAVYLCASSRTSYEQYFGPGTRLTVT.

The CDR3 here is CASRRWAGGSYNEQFF. CDR3 nucleotide sequence: TGTGCCAGCAGAAGGTGGGCGGGAGGCTCCTACAATGAGCAGTTCTTC. The chain uses TRBV27 and TRBJ2-1, with 8 bases lining up with TRBD2. V was pared by 6 bases and J by 0 bases, with 7 bases of the junction left unmatched. From germline, CDR1 is MNHEY and CDR2 SMNVEV (reference sequence). The CDR3 consists of 16 residues.

This clone was observed once. The V call is TRBV2, the J call TRBJ1-1; D is uncertain. CDR1 is SNHLY, CDR2 FYNNEI, per germline. The CDR3 runs 13 residues. Between the trimmed V and J ends, which lost 3 bases and 0 bases, there was a span of 5 bases. CDR3 bases: TGTGCCAGCAGTGATGGCGTGAACACTGAAGCTTTCTTT. The encoded protein is CASSDGVNTEAFF.

This chain joins TRBV6-5 and TRBJ2-3; D remains ambiguous. Germline V gene data show CDR1 as MNHEY and CDR2 as SVGAGI. V dropped 8 bases and J dropped 2 bases, with 17 bases sitting between them. This CDR3 is built from 15 residues. The CDR3 DNA follows: TGTGCCAGCCGGGCCCACACACGGTTCACAGATACGCAGTATTTT. Amino acid sequence: CASRAHTRFTDTQYF.

This clone was observed a handful of times. This sequence joins TRBV15 and TRBJ2-1, with 11 nucleotides matching TRBD2. V was clipped by 6 bases and J by 9 bases; unmatched bases: 13. CDR3 size: 16 residues. The germline gives CDR1 LNHNV, CDR2 YYDKDF (reference sequence). CDR3 DNA sequence: TGTGCCACCAGGCCGAGAGTAGCGGGGGGGCGGGCTGAGCAGTTCTTC. This translates into CATRPRVAGGRAEQFF. Using reference TRBV15 and TRBJ2-1 for the parts outside the CDR3, the full variable domain is DAMVIQNPRYQVTQFGKPVTLSCSQTLNHNVMYWYQQKSSQAPKLLFHYYDKDFNNEADTPDNFQSRRPNTSFCFLDIRSPGLGDTAMYLCATRPRVAGGRAEQFFGPGTRLTVL.

CDR3 coding DNA: TGTGCCAGCAGTGAAGCGGTCAGCGGTGAAGATACGCAGTATTTT. Translated, it gives CASSEAVSGEDTQYF. The chain has TRBV6-1 and TRBJ2-3, with D possibly TRBD2 on 5 matching bases. V lost 0 bases and J lost 5, with 12 bases in between. This CDR3 is 15 amino acids long. Per the germline V gene, CDR1 is MNHNS and CDR2 is SASEGT.

V and J are TRBV4-2 and TRBJ1-4; D is possibly TRBD1 (5 bases). Germline loops: CDR1 LGHNA, CDR2 YNFKEQ. The CDR3 has 16 amino acids. V shed 1 base and J shed 3 bases, with 12 bases lying between them. The CDR3 region has the DNA TGTGCCAGCAGCCAAGTCAGCCAGGGTGCTAATGAAAAACTGTTTTTT. Protein product: CASSQVSQGANEKLFF.

The V call is TRBV2, the J call TRBJ1-1; 9 bases are a match to TRBD1. J gave up 11 bases and V 4 bases, and 5 bases lay outside the gene matches. Germline CDR1 SNHLY, CDR2 FYNNEI. The CDR3 has 12 residues. The CDR3 region is CASSGNRGPAFF. Here the CDR3 DNA reads TGTGCCAGCAGTGGTAACAGGGGGCCGGCTTTCTTT.

This rearrangement joins TRBV4-2 to TRBJ2-7, with D perhaps matching TRBD1 or TRBD2 (6 bases each). V gave up 4 bases and J gave up 2 bases, with 15 bases separating them. The CDR3 totals 15 residues. The germline CDR1 and CDR2 sequences are LGHNA and YNFKEQ. This chain's CDR3 is CASSPEGDSPYEQYF. CDR3 nucleotide sequence: TGTGCCAGCAGCCCGGAGGGGGACTCCCCCTACGAGCAGTACTTC.

The rearrangement joins TRBV4-2 to TRBJ2-5; TRBD1 aligns across 9 bases. Germline V gene lookup returns CDR1 LGHNA and CDR2 YNFKEQ. Germline trimming cut 0 bases from V and 0 bases from J; bases unmatched to any gene: 2. The CDR3 contains 16 residues. CDR3 sequence reads: CASSQEGTGNQETQYF. CDR3 in DNA: TGTGCCAGCAGCCAAGAAGGGACAGGGAACCAAGAGACCCAGTACTTC.

The chain is built from TRBV2 and TRBJ1-2; no firm D call. The CDR3 is 15 amino acids. CDR1 is SNHLY, CDR2 FYNNEI, per germline. The V gene lost 5 bases and the J gene lost 4 bases, with 17 bases spanning the gap. The CDR3 DNA follows: TGTGCCAGCAGTCCGAAGGTGGTGGCTGGCTATGGCTACACCTTC. It encodes CASSPKVVAGYGYTF.

This clone came up once. Other nucleotide sequences in the sample specify the same CDR3. This rearrangement joins TRBV27 to TRBJ2-5; D is undetermined. The CDR3 consists of 12 residues. The germline V gene encodes CDR1 MNHEY and CDR2 SMNVEV (reference sequence). V shed 5 bases and J shed 5 bases, with 9 bases lying between them. In nucleotides, the CDR3 is TGTGCCAGCAGTCAAGGCGGCGAGACCCAGTACTTC. Protein sequence: CASSQGGETQYF.